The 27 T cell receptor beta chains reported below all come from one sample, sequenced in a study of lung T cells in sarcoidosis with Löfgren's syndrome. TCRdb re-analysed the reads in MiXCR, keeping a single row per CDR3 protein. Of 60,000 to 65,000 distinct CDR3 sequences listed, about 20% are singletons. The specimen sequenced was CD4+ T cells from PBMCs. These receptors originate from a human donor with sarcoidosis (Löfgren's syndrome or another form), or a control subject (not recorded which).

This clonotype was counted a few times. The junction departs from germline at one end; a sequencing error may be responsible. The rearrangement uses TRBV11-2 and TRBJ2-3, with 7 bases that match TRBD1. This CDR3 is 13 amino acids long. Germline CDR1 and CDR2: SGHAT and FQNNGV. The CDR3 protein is CASSSDGTDTQYF. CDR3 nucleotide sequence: TGTGCCAGCAGTTCTGACGGGACAGATACGCAATATTTT.

The CDR3 reads CASSFAVGASSEQYF. The CDR3 nucleotides read TGTGCCAGCAGCTTTGCAGTGGGGGCGTCTAGCGAGCAGTACTTC. The chain recombines TRBV7-3 with TRBJ2-7; possibly TRBD1 for D (6 bases). Germline lookup yields CDR1 SGHTA and CDR2 FQGTGA. The CDR3 sequence is 15 residues long. The V and J ends lost 3 bases and 6 bases respectively, with 18 bases between them.

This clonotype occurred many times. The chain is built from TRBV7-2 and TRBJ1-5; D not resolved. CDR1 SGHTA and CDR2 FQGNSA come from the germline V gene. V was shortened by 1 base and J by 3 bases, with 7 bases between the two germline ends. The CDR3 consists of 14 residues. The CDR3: CASSLVSSNQPQHF. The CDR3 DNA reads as TGTGCCAGCAGCTTAGTCAGCTCCAATCAGCCCCAGCATTTT.

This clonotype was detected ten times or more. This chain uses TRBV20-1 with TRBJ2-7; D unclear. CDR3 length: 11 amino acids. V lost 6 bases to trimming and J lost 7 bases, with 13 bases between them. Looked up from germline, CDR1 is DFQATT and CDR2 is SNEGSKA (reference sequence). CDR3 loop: CSALSRKEQYF. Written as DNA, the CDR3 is TGCAGTGCCTTGTCGAGGAAAGAGCAGTACTTC.

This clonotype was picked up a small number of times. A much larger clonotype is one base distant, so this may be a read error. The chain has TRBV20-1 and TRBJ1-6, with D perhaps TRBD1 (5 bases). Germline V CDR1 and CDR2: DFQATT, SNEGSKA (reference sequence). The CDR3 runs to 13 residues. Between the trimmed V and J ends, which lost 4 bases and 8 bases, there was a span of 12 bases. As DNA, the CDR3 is TGCAGTGCTAAAGTCCGGGGGGATTCACCCCTCCACTTT. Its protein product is CSAKVRGDSPLHF.

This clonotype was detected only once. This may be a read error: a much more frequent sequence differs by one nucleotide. The CDR3 reads CSAGLRGLDAQYF. DNA for the CDR3: TGCAGTGCCGGACTTAGGGGGCTCGATGCGCAGTATTTT. The J gene is TRBJ2-3, the V gene TRBV20-1, with TRBD1 matching over 7 bases. Per the germline V gene, CDR1 is DFQATT and CDR2 is SNEGSKA (reference sequence). The V gene end was trimmed by 6 bases and the J gene end by 10 bases; junction bases not matched to a gene: 13. The CDR3 extends over 13 amino acids.

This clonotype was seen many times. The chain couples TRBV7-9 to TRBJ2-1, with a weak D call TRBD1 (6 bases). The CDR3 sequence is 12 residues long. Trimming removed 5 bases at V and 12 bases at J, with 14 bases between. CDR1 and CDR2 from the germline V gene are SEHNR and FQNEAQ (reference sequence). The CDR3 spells CASSLTGSLQFF. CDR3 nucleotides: TGTGCCAGCAGCCTAACAGGGTCCTTGCAGTTCTTC.

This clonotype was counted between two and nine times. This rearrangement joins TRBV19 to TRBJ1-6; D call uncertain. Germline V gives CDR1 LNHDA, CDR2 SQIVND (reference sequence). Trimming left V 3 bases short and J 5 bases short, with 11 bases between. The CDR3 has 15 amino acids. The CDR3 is CASSMSGVDNSPLHF. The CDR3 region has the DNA TGTGCCAGTAGTATGTCCGGGGTGGATAATTCACCCCTCCACTTT.

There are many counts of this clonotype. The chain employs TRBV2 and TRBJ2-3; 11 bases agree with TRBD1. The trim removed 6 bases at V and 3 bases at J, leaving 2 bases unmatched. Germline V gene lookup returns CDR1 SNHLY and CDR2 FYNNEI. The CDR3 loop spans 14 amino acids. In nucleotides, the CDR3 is TGTGCCAGCAGCCGGGACAGGGGGACAGATACGCAGTATTTT. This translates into CASSRDRGTDTQYF.

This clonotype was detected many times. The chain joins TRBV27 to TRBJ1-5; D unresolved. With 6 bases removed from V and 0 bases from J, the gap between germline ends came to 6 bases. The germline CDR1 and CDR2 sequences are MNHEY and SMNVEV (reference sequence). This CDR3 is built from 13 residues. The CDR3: CASSRNSNQPQHF. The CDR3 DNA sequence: TGTGCCAGCAGCCGTAATAGCAATCAGCCCCAGCATTTT.

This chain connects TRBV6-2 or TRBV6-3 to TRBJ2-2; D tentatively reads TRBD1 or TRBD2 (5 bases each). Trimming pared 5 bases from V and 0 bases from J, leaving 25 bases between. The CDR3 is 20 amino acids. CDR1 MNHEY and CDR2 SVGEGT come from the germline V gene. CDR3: CASSVDSGATILANTGELFF. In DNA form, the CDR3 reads TGTGCCAGCAGTGTAGACTCCGGGGCAACGATTCTTGCGAACACCGGGGAGCTGTTTTTT.

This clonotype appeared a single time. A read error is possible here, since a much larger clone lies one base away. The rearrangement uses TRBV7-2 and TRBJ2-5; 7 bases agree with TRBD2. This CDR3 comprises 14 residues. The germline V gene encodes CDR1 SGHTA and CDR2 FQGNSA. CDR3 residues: CASGLGPSGATQYF. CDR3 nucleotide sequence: TGTGCCAGCGGCTTGGGGCCTAGCGGAGCGACCCAGTACTTC.

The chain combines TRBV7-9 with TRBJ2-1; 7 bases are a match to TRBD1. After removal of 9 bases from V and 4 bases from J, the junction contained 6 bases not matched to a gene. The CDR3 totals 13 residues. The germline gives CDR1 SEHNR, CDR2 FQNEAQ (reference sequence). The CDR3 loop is CARGDSQYNEQFF. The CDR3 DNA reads TGTGCCAGAGGGGACAGTCAGTACAATGAGCAGTTCTTC.

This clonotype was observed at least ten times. DNA of the CDR3: TGTGCCAGCAGCGATTTGCCAGGGGGCGCCGGCAATCAGCCCCAGCATTTT. Protein product: CASSDLPGGAGNQPQHF. V is TRBV6-1 and J is TRBJ1-5, with 8 bases identical to TRBD1. From germline, CDR1 is MNHNS and CDR2 SASEGT. The V segment lost 6 bases and the J segment 2 bases; nucleotides outside the gene matches: 12. The length of the CDR3 is 17 residues.

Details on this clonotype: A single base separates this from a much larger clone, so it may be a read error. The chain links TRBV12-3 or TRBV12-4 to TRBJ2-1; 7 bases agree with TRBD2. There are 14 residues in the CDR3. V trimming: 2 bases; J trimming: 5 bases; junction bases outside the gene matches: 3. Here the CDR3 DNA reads TGTGCCAGCAGTTTAAAGCGGGACCACAATGAGCAGTTCTTC. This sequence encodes CASSLKRDHNEQFF.

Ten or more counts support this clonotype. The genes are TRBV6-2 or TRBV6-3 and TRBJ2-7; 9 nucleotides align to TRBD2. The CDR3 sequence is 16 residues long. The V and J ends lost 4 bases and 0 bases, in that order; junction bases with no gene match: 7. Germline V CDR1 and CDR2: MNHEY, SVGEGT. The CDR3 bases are TGTGCCAGCAGTTCGCATGTAGCGGGAGTCTCCTACGAGCAGTACTTC. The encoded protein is CASSSHVAGVSYEQYF.

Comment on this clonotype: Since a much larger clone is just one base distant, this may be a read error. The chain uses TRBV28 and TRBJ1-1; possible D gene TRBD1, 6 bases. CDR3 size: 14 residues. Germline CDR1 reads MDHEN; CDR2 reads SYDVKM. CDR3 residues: CASILFMGTPRGFF. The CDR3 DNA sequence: TGTGCCAGCATTTTATTTATGGGGACACCGAGAGGGTTCTTT.

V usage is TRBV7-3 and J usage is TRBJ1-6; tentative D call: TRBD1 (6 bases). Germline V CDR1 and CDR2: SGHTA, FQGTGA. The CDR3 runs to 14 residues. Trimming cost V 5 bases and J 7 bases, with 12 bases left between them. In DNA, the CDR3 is TGTGCCAGCAGCCAGGACAGTCAAAATTCACCCCTCCACTTT. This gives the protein CASSQDSQNSPLHF.

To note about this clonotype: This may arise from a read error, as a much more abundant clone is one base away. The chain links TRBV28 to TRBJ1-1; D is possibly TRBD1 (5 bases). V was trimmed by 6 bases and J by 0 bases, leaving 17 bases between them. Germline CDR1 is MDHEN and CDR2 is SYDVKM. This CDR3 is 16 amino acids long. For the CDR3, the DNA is TGTGCCAGCAGCCTCGTCCGATGGGGGATGAACACTGAAGCTTTCTTT. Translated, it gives CASSLVRWGMNTEAFF.

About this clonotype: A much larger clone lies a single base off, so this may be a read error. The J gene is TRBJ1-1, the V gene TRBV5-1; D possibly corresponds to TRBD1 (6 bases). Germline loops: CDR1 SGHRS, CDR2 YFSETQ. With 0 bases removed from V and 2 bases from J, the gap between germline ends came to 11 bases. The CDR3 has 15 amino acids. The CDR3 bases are TGCGCCAGCAGCTTGGGGGACATACCAAACACTGAAGCTTTCTTT. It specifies CASSLGDIPNTEAFF.

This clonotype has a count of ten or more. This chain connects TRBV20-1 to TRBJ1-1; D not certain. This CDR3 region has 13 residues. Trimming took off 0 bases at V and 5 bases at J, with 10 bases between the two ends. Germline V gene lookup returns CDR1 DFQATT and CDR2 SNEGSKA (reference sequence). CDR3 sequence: CSARDHRGTEAFF. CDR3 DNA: TGCAGTGCTAGAGATCACCGGGGAACTGAAGCTTTCTTT.

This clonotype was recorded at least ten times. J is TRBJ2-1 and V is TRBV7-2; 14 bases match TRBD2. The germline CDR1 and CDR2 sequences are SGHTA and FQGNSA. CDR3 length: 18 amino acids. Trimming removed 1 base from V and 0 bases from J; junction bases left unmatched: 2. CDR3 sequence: CASSLGGTSGSSYNEQFF. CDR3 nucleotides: TGTGCCAGCAGCTTAGGGGGGACTAGCGGGAGCTCCTACAATGAGCAGTTCTTC.

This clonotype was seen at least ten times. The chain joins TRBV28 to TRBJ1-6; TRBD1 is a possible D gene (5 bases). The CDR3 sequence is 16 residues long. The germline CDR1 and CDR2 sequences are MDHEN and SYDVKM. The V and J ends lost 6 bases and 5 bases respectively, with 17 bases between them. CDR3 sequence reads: CASRLRGTEHNSPLHF. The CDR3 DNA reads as TGTGCCAGCAGGTTACGCGGGACGGAACATAATTCACCCCTCCACTTT.

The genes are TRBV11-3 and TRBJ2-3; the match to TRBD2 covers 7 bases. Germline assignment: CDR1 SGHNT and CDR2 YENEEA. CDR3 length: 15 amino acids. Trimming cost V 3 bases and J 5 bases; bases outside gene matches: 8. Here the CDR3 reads CASSFRGVGGDTQYF. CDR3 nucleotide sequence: TGTGCCAGCAGCTTCCGGGGGGTCGGAGGAGATACGCAGTATTTT. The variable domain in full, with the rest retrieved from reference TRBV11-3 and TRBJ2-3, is EAGVVQSPRYKIIEKKQPVAFWCNPISGHNTLYWYLQNLGQGPELLIRYENEEAVDDSQLPKDRFSAERLKGVDSTLKIQPAELGDSAVYLCASSFRGVGGDTQYFGPGTRLTVL.

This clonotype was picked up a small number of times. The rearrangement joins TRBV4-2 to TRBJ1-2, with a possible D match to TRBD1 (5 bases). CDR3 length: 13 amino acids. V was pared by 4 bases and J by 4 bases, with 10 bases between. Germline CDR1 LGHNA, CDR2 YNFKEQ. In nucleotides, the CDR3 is TGTGCCAGCAGCCTTGGGGGTTTCTATGGCTACACCTTC. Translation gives CASSLGGFYGYTF.

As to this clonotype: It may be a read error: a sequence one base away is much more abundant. This CDR3 reads CASSRLTGVSYGYTF. DNA of the CDR3: TGCGCCAGCAGCCGCCTAACCGGGGTTAGCTATGGCTACACCTTC. This rearrangement joins TRBV4-1 to TRBJ1-2; no firm D call. Trimming shortened V by 4 bases and J by 4 bases, and 16 bases separated the two germline ends. Germline V gene lookup returns CDR1 MGHRA and CDR2 YSYEKL. The CDR3 spans 15 residues.

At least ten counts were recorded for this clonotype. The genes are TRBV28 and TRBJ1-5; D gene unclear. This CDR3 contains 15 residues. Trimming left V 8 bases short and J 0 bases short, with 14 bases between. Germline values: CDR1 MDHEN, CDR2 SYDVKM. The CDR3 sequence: CASCGRGYSNQPQHF. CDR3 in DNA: TGTGCCAGCTGCGGACGGGGTTATAGCAATCAGCCCCAGCATTTT.